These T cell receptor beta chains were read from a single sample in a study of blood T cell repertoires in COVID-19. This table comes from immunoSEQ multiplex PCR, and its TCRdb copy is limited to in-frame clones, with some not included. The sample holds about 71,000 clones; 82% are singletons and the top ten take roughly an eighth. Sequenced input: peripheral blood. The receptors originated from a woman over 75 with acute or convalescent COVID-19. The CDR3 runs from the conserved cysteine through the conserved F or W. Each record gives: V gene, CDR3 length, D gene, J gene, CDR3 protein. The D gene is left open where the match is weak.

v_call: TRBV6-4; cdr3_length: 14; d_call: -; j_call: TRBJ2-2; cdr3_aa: CASSDSLRNGELFF
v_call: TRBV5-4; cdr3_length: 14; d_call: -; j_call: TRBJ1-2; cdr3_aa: CASSLGNQNYGYTF
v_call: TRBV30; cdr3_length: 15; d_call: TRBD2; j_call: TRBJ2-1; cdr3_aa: CAWSAGLAGSNEQFF
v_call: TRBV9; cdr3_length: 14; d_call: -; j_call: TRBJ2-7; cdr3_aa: CASSVASATYEQYF
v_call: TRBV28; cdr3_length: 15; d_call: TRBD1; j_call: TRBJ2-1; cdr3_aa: CASSATWTGNNEQFF
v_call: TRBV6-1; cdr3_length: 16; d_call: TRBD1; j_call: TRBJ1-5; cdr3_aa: CASSEAVTGINQPQHF
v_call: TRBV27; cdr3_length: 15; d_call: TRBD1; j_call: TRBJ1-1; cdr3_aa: CATHRAGGAETEAFF
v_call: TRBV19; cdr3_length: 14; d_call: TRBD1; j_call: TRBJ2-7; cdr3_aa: CASRDRTGPSEQYF
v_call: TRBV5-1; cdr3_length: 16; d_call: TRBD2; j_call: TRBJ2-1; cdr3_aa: CASSPLAGGPQNEQFF
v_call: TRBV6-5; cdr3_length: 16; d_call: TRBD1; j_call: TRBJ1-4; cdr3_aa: CASSSRNRDREEKLFF